The 25 T cell receptor beta chains below were found in one sample sequenced in a study of T cells in Graves' hyperthyroidism and ophthalmopathy. The investigators amplified TCR beta CDR3 regions from RNA transcripts. TCR CDR3 regions were first amplified by RT-PCR with HTBI primers. One entry per CDR3 protein results from TCRdb running MiXCR on the multiplex PCR reads. The data show about 540,000 distinct CDR3 sequences, more than 45% seen once. Sequenced input: peripheral blood or thyroid tissue (not recorded which). These receptors were obtained from a woman in her late teens or twenties with Graves' hyperthyroidism.

V is TRBV2 and J is TRBJ2-2, with 7 bases matching TRBD2. From germline, CDR1 is SNHLY and CDR2 FYNNEI. The CDR3 runs 15 residues. After removal of 6 bases from V and 5 bases from J, the junction contained 9 bases not matched to a gene. For the CDR3, the DNA is TGTGCCAGCAGCTTAGTAAACGGGAGGACCGGGGAGCTGTTTTTT. The encoded protein is CASSLVNGRTGELFF. The whole variable domain, filled in from reference TRBV2 and TRBJ2-2, reads EPEVTQTPSHQVTQMGQEVILRCVPISNHLYFYWYRQILGQKVEFLVSFYNNEISEKSEIFDDQFSVERPDGSNFTLKIRSTKLEDSAMYFCASSLVNGRTGELFFGEGSRLTVL.

The chain combines TRBV6-1 with TRBJ1-1; D remains ambiguous. V was trimmed by 7 bases and J by 10 bases, leaving 16 bases between them. CDR1 and CDR2 from the germline V gene are MNHNS and SASEGT. The CDR3 consists of 12 residues. The DNA of the CDR3 is TGTGCCAGCAATCTTTTCGGGAGCGGAGCTTTCTTT. Translated, it gives CASNLFGSGAFF.

Notes on this clonotype: A junction end diverges from the germline sequence, so it may reflect a read error. The chain links TRBV7-2 to TRBJ2-7, with a tentative D call TRBD2 (6 bases). Germline CDR1 and CDR2: SGHTA and FQGNSA. The CDR3 is made up of 12 amino acids. CDR3 DNA sequence: TGCGCCAGCAGCCAAGATAGGAGGGCGCAGTACTTC. As protein: CASSQDRRAQYF.

This clonotype was observed a handful of times. At one of its ends the junction is not consistent with the germline gene, which may arise from a read error. This rearrangement joins TRBV7-2 to TRBJ1-1; D not certain. The CDR3 totals 12 residues. The germline gives CDR1 SGHTA, CDR2 FQGNSA. Here the CDR3 DNA reads TGTGCCAGCAGCTTACCCAACAGTGAAGCTTTCTTT. Translated: CASSLPNSEAFF.

This clonotype was counted a few times. This CDR3 is CASSHPIVSYEQYF. The CDR3 bases are TGTGCCAGCAGCCACCCGATCGTCTCCTACGAGCAGTACTTC. The chain recombines TRBV7-9 with TRBJ2-7; D uncertain. The CDR3 is made up of 14 amino acids. Trimming shortened V by 5 bases and J by 0 bases, and 11 bases separated the two germline ends. The germline V gene has CDR1 SEHNR and CDR2 FQNEAQ (reference sequence).

Here the CDR3 reads CSSQLDNYGYTF. In DNA form, the CDR3 reads TGCAGCAGCCAGCTAGACAACTATGGCTACACCTTC. The chain uses TRBV29-1 and TRBJ1-2; D is unclear. This CDR3 comprises 12 residues. Germline values: CDR1 SQVTM, CDR2 ANQGSEA. V was pared by 8 bases and J by 2 bases, with 12 bases between.

This clonotype came up many times. V is TRBV7-6 and J is TRBJ1-5, with unresolved D. Germline V gene sequence: CDR1 SGHVS, CDR2 FNYEAQ. Trimming took off 3 bases at V and 9 bases at J, with 9 bases between the two ends. The CDR3 consists of 12 residues. The CDR3 loop is CASSFPLRPQHF. CDR3 DNA: TGTGCCAGCAGCTTCCCGCTAAGGCCCCAGCATTTT.

The rearrangement joins TRBV7-9 to TRBJ2-5, with D possibly TRBD2 on 6 matching bases. CDR1 SEHNR and CDR2 FQNEAQ come from the germline V gene (reference sequence). The CDR3 length is 16 residues. The germline V and J ends were trimmed by 2 bases and 0 bases, with 13 bases remaining between them. CDR3 nucleotide sequence: TGTGCCAGCAGCTTACGGGCCGGGGACTACCAAGAGACCCAGTACTTC. It codes for CASSLRAGDYQETQYF.

This clonotype was seen a few times. The V call is TRBV9, the J call TRBJ1-6; D is ambiguous. The V gene lost 8 bases and the J gene lost 3 bases, with 12 bases spanning the gap. The length of the CDR3 is 14 residues. Germline V gives CDR1 SGDLS, CDR2 YYNGEE. The CDR3 protein is CASQDGSYNSPLHF. In nucleotides, the CDR3 is TGTGCCAGTCAAGACGGAAGCTATAATTCACCCCTCCACTTT.

Worth noting for this clonotype: Germline is not matched at one junction end, which may reflect a read error. The chain has TRBV5-1 and TRBJ1-1; D remains ambiguous. Germline values: CDR1 SGHRS, CDR2 YFSETQ. This CDR3 region has 13 residues. CDR3 nucleotides: TGCACCAGCAGTTTATCTCCGAACACTGAAGCTTTCTTT. Its protein is CTSSLSPNTEAFF.

This clonotype was found many times. The rearrangement uses TRBV24-1 and TRBJ2-5, with D uncertain. V shed 0 bases and J shed 5 bases, with 15 bases lying between them. Germline values: CDR1 KGHDR, CDR2 SFDVKD. CDR3 size: 16 residues. The CDR3 loop reads CATSDLRVGSGETQYF. DNA of the CDR3: TGTGCCACCAGTGATTTGCGCGTCGGTTCTGGTGAGACCCAGTACTTC.

This clonotype has more than one count but fewer than ten. V gene TRBV5-1 combines with J gene TRBJ1-6, with D perhaps matching TRBD1 (6 bases). The V end lost 4 bases, the J end lost 9 bases, and 17 bases lay between the germline ends. Germline V gene data show CDR1 as SGHRS and CDR2 as YFSETQ. There are 15 residues in the CDR3. The CDR3 is CASSLGYREVSPLHF. CDR3 nucleotides: TGCGCCAGCAGCCTCGGTTACAGGGAAGTTTCACCCCTCCACTTT.

As concerns this clonotype: Mismatch with germline at one junction end may stem from a read error. The rearrangement uses TRBV10-1 and TRBJ1-4; 11 bases fit TRBD1. The CDR3 is 14 amino acids. The germline V gene encodes CDR1 WNHNN and CDR2 SYGVQD (reference sequence). The chain's CDR3 is CASSGTGGGEKLFF. The CDR3 DNA reads TGTGCCAGCAGTGGGACAGGGGGAGGTGAAAAACTGTTTTTT.

This clonotype has a count of ten or more. The CDR3 sequence is CASSPYQETQYF. For the CDR3, the DNA is TGTGCCAGCAGCCCGTACCAAGAGACCCAGTACTTC. V is TRBV7-2 and J is TRBJ2-5; the D is unclear. The CDR3 sequence is 12 residues long. Germline assignment: CDR1 SGHTA and CDR2 FQGNSA. Trimming removed 5 bases at V and 0 bases at J, with 4 bases between.

The rearrangement links TRBV7-6 to TRBJ2-5; tentative D call: TRBD2 (6 bases). The CDR3 loop spans 14 amino acids. V was shortened by 5 bases and J by 5 bases, with 15 bases between the two germline ends. CDR1 is SGHVS, CDR2 FNYEAQ, per germline. The CDR3 here is CASSTRGVGETQYF. The CDR3 DNA is TGTGCCAGCAGCACACGCGGGGTGGGGGAGACCCAGTACTTC.

This clonotype occurred a few times. The chain joins TRBV29-1 to TRBJ2-3; a possible D gene is TRBD2 (5 bases). V lost 6 bases and J 6 bases, leaving 16 bases between the germline ends. Germline CDR1 is SQVTM and CDR2 is ANQGSEA. This CDR3 has 13 residues. The CDR3: CSVAAGEGDTQYF. The CDR3 DNA is TGCAGCGTCGCGGCCGGGGAAGGGGATACGCAGTATTTT.

By share of the sample, this clonotype is medium-sized. The chain is built from TRBV15 and TRBJ2-7; 7 bases are shared with TRBD2. V shed 0 bases, J shed 7 bases, and the junction held 3 bases outside the gene matches. The length of the CDR3 is 13 residues. CDR1 LNHNV and CDR2 YYDKDF come from the germline V gene (reference sequence). The CDR3: CATSRDGREEQYF. CDR3 DNA sequence: TGTGCCACCAGCAGAGATGGGAGGGAAGAGCAGTACTTC.

The chain combines TRBV2 with TRBJ1-1, with 8 positions matching TRBD1. CDR3 length: 15 amino acids. J lost 10 bases, V lost 0 bases, and 10 bases had no gene match. Germline CDR1 is SNHLY and CDR2 is FYNNEI. This chain's CDR3 is CASSEAGTGYKPAFF. CDR3 nucleotide sequence: TGTGCCAGCAGTGAAGCCGGGACAGGATATAAACCAGCTTTCTTT.

The chain has TRBV29-1 and TRBJ2-7; 9 bases line up with TRBD1. Germline CDR1 reads SQVTM; CDR2 reads ANQGSEA. The CDR3 is 13 residues long. With V trimmed by 7 bases and J by 6 bases, 10 bases remained unmatched. Here the CDR3 DNA reads TGCAGCGGGGTTTCGACAGGGGGTGGCGAGCAGTACTTC. Its translation is CSGVSTGGGEQYF.

The chain employs TRBV20-1 and TRBJ1-4, with TRBD1 as a possible D gene (5 bases). Deletions cut 0 bases from V and 10 bases from J, with 12 bases between. This CDR3 has 13 amino acids. Germline-derived CDR1 and CDR2 are DFQATT and SNEGSKA (reference sequence). CDR3 amino acids: CSARDEGVGKLFF. The CDR3, as DNA: TGCAGTGCTAGAGATGAAGGGGTTGGAAAACTGTTTTTT.

This clonotype has a handful of counts. V and J are TRBV5-1 and TRBJ1-5; TRBD1 might be the D (6 bases). The V gene lost 4 bases and the J gene lost 1 base, with 9 bases spanning the gap. Looked up from germline, CDR1 is SGHRS and CDR2 is YFSETQ. The CDR3 is 14 amino acids. The CDR3: CASSPGESNQPQHF. CDR3 nucleotide sequence: TGCGCCAGCAGCCCAGGGGAGAGCAATCAGCCCCAGCATTTT.

This sequence joins TRBV7-2 and TRBJ2-7; a weak D match, TRBD1 (5 bases). In germline, CDR1 is SGHTA, CDR2 FQGNSA. Trimming stripped 5 bases from V and 7 bases from J, with 12 bases between. The CDR3 runs to 12 residues. The CDR3 region is CASSRGPEEQYF. CDR3 sequence (DNA): TGTGCCAGCAGCAGGGGCCCGGAGGAGCAGTACTTC.

The V and J genes are TRBV7-3 and TRBJ1-1; possible D gene TRBD1, 5 bases. Germline V CDR1 and CDR2: SGHTA, FQGTGA. V lost 8 bases and J lost 0, with 13 bases in between. This CDR3 comprises 14 residues. The CDR3 reads CASSPKTVNTEAFF. CDR3 in DNA: TGTGCCAGCTCACCAAAGACAGTGAACACTGAAGCTTTCTTT.

A note on this clonotype: Sequence at one end of the junction differs from germline and may be a read error. This chain joins TRBV10-3 and TRBJ2-7; 7 bases agree with TRBD2. Looked up from germline, CDR1 is ENHRY and CDR2 is SYGVKD. This CDR3 is 14 amino acids long. CDR3 in DNA: TGTGCCAGCAGTTATACGCGGGAGAGCTACGAGCAGTACTTC. Translation gives CASSYTRESYEQYF.

The chain joins TRBV7-2 to TRBJ2-7; D is unresolved. Between the trimmed V and J ends, which lost 1 base and 0 bases, there was a span of 10 bases. From germline, CDR1 is SGHTA and CDR2 FQGNSA. The CDR3 totals 15 residues. The CDR3 region is CASSLDADGSYEQYF. The CDR3 DNA reads as TGTGCCAGCAGCTTAGACGCAGACGGCTCCTACGAGCAGTACTTC.